Below are 11 T cell receptor beta chains sequenced from a single sample in a study of graft-versus-host responses after intestinal transplantation. Sequenced by immunoSEQ multiplex PCR; TCRdb stores in-frame clones only, minus some. The table records around 15,000 clones, approximately 88% of them present only once. The sequenced sample was PBMCs, obtained approximately 3.5 months after intestinal transplant. The receptors were gathered from a human patient who received an intestinal transplant, so some T cells may come from the graft donor.

The chain has TRBV30 and TRBJ1-5, with TRBD1 matching 7 bases. Looked up from germline, CDR1 is GTSNPN and CDR2 is SVGIG (reference sequence). Trimming at V came to 2 bases and at J to 4 bases, leaving 11 bases not matched to a gene. The CDR3 runs 16 residues. This chain's CDR3 is CAWSPQGQARNQPQHF. The CDR3 nucleotides read TGTGCCTGGAGTCCCCAAGGACAGGCCCGAAATCAGCCCCAGCATTTT.

This chain links TRBV14 with TRBJ2-7, with D possibly matching TRBD2 (5 bases). CDR1 is SGHDN and CDR2 is FVKESK in the germline V gene. The CDR3 consists of 15 residues. The V end lost 4 bases, the J end lost 2 bases, and 15 bases lay between the germline ends. The CDR3 region has the DNA TGTGCCAGCAGCCCCCTGGGCGGGCCGCCCTACGAGCAGTACTTC. Its protein is CASSPLGGPPYEQYF.

This sequence joins TRBV28 and TRBJ2-1; 8 nucleotides align to TRBD2. V dropped 6 bases and J dropped 10; count of bases not matched to a gene: 11. Looked up from germline, CDR1 is MDHEN and CDR2 is SYDVKM. There are 14 residues in the CDR3. Here the CDR3 reads CASRGSGAAGEQFF. CDR3 sequence (DNA): TGTGCCAGCAGGGGTAGCGGGGCTGCGGGGGAGCAGTTCTTC. Looking up the rest from reference TRBV28 and TRBJ2-1 gives the full variable domain: DVKVTQSSRYLVKRTGEKVFLECVQDMDHENMFWYRQDPGLGLRLIYFSYDVKMKEKGDIPEGYSVSREKKERFSLILESASTNQTSMYLCASRGSGAAGEQFFGPGTRLTVL.

V is TRBV28 and J is TRBJ1-5, with D tentatively TRBD1 (5 bases). V gave up 6 bases and J gave up 10 bases, with 13 bases separating them. The CDR3 sequence is 12 residues long. CDR1 is MDHEN, CDR2 SYDVKM, per germline. Written as DNA, the CDR3 is TGTGCCAGCAGCGGGGGGACTTTACCCCAGCATTTT. It codes for CASSGGTLPQHF.

This chain joins TRBV2 and TRBJ2-2, with TRBD2 matching over 9 bases. The CDR3 is made up of 15 amino acids. Germline V gene data show CDR1 as SNHLY and CDR2 as FYNNEI. The trim removed 6 bases at V and 5 bases at J, leaving 7 bases unmatched. CDR3 protein: CASRRGGLLTGELFF. For the CDR3, the DNA is TGTGCCAGCAGGCGGGGGGGACTTCTAACCGGGGAGCTGTTTTTT.

The V and J genes are TRBV25-1 and TRBJ2-2; D is possibly TRBD2 (5 bases). CDR3 size: 15 residues. Trimming shortened V by 7 bases and J by 3 bases, and 15 bases separated the two germline ends. The germline V gene has CDR1 MGHDK and CDR2 SYGVNS. DNA for the CDR3: TGTGCCAGCACCCCCTTCCCAGCGGACACCGGGGAGCTGTTTTTT. As protein: CASTPFPADTGELFF.

V gene TRBV5-1 combines with J gene TRBJ1-1, with 8 bases aligning to TRBD1. The J segment lost 1 base and the V segment lost 3 bases, leaving 5 bases of the junction unmatched. The CDR3 loop spans 15 amino acids. CDR1 and CDR2 (germline): SGHRS, YFSETQ. CDR3 region: CASSWGQASNTEAFF. The DNA for the CDR3 is TGCGCCAGCAGCTGGGGACAGGCGTCGAACACTGAAGCTTTCTTT.

CDR3 region: CASSPDRGQDEKLFF. The CDR3 DNA sequence: TGTGCCAGCAGCCCAGACAGGGGGCAGGATGAAAAACTGTTTTTT. V and J are TRBV9 and TRBJ1-4; 10 bases are shared with TRBD1. This CDR3 contains 15 residues. Trimming removed 4 bases from V and 6 bases from J; junction bases left unmatched: 6. The germline CDR1 and CDR2 sequences are SGDLS and YYNGEE.

The V gene is TRBV6-4, the J gene TRBJ1-5; no firm D call. The CDR3 totals 14 residues. The V and J ends lost 2 bases and 2 bases respectively, with 7 bases between them. In germline, CDR1 is MRHNA, CDR2 SNTAGT. Here the CDR3 DNA reads TGTGCCAGCAGTGACAGTATAGGCAATCAGCCCCAGCATTTT. This sequence encodes CASSDSIGNQPQHF.

The V gene is TRBV4-3, the J gene TRBJ1-1; D gene uncertain. CDR1 LGHNA and CDR2 YSLEER come from the germline V gene. The ends were cut back, 0 bases at V and 4 bases at J, with 9 bases in the middle. The CDR3 loop spans 14 amino acids. The CDR3 here is CASSQDRQATEAFF. CDR3 DNA sequence: TGCGCCAGCAGCCAAGATCGGCAGGCCACTGAAGCTTTCTTT.

The V and J genes are TRBV6-1 and TRBJ2-1; TRBD2 aligns across 8 bases. The ends lost 2 bases at V and 6 bases at J; junction bases unmatched: 15. This CDR3 comprises 18 residues. From germline, CDR1 is MNHNS and CDR2 SASEGT. DNA of the CDR3: TGTGCCAGCAGTGAATGGGGGGCTAGCGGGCCAGTGGGCAATGAGCAGTTCTTC. Translation: CASSEWGASGPVGNEQFF.